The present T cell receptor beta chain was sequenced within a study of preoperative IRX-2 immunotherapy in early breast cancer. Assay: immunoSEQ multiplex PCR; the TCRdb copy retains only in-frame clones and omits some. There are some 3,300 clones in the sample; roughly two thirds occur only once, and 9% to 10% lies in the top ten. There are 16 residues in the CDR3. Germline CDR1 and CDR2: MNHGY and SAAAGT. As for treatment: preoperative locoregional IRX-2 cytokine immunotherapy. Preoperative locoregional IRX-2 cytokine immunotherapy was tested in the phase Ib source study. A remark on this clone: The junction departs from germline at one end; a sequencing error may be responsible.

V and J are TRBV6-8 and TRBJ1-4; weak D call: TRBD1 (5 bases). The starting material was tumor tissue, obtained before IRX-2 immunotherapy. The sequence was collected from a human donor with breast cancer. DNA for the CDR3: TGTGCCATCAGTGGTGGGACCGATCCAACTAATGAAAAACTGTTTTTT. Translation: CAISGGTDPTNEKLFF.